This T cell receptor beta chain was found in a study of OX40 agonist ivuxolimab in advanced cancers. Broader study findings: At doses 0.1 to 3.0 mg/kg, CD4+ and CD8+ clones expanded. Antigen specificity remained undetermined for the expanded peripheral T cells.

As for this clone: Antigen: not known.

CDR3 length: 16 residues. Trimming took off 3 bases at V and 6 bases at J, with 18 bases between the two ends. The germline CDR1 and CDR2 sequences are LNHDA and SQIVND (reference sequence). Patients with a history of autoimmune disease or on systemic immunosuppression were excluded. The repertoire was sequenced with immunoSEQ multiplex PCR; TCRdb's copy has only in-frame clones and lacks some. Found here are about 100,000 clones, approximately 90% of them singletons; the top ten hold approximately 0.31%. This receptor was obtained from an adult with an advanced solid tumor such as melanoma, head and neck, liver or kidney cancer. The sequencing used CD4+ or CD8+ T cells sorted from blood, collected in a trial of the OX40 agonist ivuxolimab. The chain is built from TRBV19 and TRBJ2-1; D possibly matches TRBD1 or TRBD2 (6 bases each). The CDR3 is CASSIGGGRFINEQFF. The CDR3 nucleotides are TGTGCCAGTAGTATTGGAGGGGGGCGCTTTATCAATGAGCAGTTCTTC.